This T cell receptor beta chain was recovered during a study of blood T cell repertoires in COVID-19. Study details: The study drew acute and convalescent COVID-19 samples from the United States, Italy and Spain. Sources were T cells, B-cell-depleted T cells, or PBMCs; the material itself was cDNA or gDNA.

CDR1 SQVTM and CDR2 ANQGSEA come from the germline V gene. The V and J ends lost 7 bases and 7 bases, in that order; junction bases with no gene match: 10. The CDR3 is 13 amino acids. Authors' methods: Nucleated cell counts were estimated from reference gene primer amplification. The assay was immunoSEQ multiplex PCR, and TCRdb's table has in-frame clones only and misses some. V, J and clone size derive from that table, while D and trimming were established from the DNA sequence. Of approximately 93,000 clones listed, approximately 89% are singletons. Material for sequencing was peripheral blood. This TCR came from a man aged 60-69 years with acute or convalescent COVID-19. J is TRBJ2-5 and V is TRBV29-1, with 9 bases identical to TRBD1. The CDR3 nucleotides read TGCAGCGGATCCCGGACAGGGGAAGGGACCCAGTACTTC. Its protein product is CSGSRTGEGTQYF.